A single sample is the source of the 2 T cell receptor beta chains below, sequenced in a study of CD8 T cells in ankylosing spondylitis. TCRdb fed the 5' RACE reads into MiXCR, producing one record per CDR3 protein. The top ten hold under 0.6% of the sample, which has 700,000 to 1,000,000 distinct CDR3 sequences, 10% to 15% seen once. These receptors' targets are unknown. Study-level findings and limits: For ankylosing spondylitis blood, a TCR beta motif of 8 or 9 highly homologous variants appeared characteristic.

Source material: blood, either unsorted or a sorted T cell fraction (not recorded which). Source of these receptors: a male donor with ankylosing spondylitis.

The chain carries TRBV9 and TRBJ2-3; 12 positions agree with TRBD1. J was trimmed by 4 bases and V by 4 bases; bases with no gene match: 7. In germline, CDR1 is SGDLS, CDR2 YYNGEE. The CDR3 loop spans 16 amino acids. The CDR3 protein is CASSRDRGRFADTQYF. CDR3 nucleotides: TGTGCCAGCAGCAGGGACAGGGGGCGATTTGCAGATACGCAGTATTTT. Combining the CDR3 with reference TRBV9 and TRBJ2-3 gives the whole variable domain DSGVTQTPKHLITATGQRVTLRCSPRSGDLSVYWYQQSLDQGLQFLIQYYNGEERAKGNILERFSAQQFPDLHSELNLSSLELGDSALYFCASSRDRGRFADTQYFGPGTRLTVL.

V usage is TRBV18 and J usage is TRBJ1-6, with 9 positions matching TRBD1. V lost 2 bases, J lost 8 bases, and 4 bases stayed unmatched. CDR1 and CDR2 (germline): KGHSH, LQKENI. The CDR3 extends over 15 amino acids. The chain's CDR3 is CASSPDRGTYSPLHF. In nucleotides, the CDR3 is TGTGCCAGCTCACCAGACAGGGGGACGTATTCACCCCTCCACTTT.